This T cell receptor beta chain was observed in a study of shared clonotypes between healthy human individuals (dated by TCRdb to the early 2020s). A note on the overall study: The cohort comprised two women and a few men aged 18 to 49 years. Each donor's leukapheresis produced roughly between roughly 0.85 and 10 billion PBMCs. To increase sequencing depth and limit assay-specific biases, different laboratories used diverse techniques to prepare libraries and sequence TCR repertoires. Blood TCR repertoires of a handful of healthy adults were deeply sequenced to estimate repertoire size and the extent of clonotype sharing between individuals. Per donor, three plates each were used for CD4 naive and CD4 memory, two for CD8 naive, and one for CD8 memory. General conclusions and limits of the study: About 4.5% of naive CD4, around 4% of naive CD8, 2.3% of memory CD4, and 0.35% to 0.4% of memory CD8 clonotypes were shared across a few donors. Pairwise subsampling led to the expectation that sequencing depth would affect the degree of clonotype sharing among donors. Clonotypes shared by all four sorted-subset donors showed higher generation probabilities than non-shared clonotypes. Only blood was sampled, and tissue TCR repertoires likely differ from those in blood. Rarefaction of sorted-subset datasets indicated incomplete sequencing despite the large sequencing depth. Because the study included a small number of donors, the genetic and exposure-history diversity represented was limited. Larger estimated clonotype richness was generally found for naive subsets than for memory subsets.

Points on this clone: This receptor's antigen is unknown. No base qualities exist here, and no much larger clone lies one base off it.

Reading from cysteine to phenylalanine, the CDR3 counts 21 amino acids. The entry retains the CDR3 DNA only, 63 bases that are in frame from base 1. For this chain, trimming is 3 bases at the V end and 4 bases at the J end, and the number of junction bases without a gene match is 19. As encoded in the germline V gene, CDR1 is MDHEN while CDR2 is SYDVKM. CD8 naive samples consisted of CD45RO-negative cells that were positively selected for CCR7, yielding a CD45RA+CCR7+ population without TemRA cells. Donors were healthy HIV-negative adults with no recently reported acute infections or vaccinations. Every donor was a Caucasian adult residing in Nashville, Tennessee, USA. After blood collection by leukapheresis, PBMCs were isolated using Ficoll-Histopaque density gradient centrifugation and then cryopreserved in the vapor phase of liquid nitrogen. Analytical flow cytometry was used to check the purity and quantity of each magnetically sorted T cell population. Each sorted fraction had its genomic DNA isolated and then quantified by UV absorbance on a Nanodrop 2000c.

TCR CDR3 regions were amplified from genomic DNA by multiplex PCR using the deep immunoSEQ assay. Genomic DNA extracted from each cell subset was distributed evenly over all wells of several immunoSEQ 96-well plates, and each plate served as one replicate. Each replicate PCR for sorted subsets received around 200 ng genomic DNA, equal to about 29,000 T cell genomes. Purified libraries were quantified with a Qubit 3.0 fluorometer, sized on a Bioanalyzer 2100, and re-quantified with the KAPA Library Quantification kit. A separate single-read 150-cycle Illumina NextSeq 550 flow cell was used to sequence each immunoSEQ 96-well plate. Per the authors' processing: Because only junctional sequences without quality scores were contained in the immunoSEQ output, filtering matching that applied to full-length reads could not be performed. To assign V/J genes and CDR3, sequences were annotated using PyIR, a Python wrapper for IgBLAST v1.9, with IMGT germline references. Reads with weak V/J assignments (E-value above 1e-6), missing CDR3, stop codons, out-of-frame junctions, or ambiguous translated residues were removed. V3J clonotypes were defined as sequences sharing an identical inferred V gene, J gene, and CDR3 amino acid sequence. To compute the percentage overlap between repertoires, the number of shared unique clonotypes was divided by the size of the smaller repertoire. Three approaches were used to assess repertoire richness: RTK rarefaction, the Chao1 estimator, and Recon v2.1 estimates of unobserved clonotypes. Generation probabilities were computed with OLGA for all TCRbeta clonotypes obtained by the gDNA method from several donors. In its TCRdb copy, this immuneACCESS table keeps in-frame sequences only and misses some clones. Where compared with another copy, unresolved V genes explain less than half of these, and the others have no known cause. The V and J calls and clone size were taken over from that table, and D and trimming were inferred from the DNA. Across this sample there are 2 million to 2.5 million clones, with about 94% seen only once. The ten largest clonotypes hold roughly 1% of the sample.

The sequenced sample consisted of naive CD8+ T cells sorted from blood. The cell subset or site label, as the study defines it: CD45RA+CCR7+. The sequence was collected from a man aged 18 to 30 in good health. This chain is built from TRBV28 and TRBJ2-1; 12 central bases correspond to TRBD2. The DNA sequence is TGTGCCAGCAGTTTCCCGGCGGCTAGCGGGGGGGCCAGGTTAGATTACAATGAGCAGTTCTTC. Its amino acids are CASSFPAASGGARLDYNEQFF.